Below are 24 T cell receptor beta chains sequenced from a single sample in a study of OX40 agonist ivuxolimab in advanced cancers. This table comes from immunoSEQ multiplex PCR, and its TCRdb copy is limited to in-frame clones, with some not included. The sample yields tens of thousands of clones, roughly 83% seen once. The sequencing used CD4+ or CD8+ T cells sorted from blood, collected in a trial of the OX40 agonist ivuxolimab. Source of these receptors: an adult with an advanced solid tumor such as melanoma, head and neck, liver or kidney cancer.

The V gene is TRBV27, the J gene TRBJ1-5; 7 positions agree with TRBD1. V was pared by 3 bases and J by 2 bases, with 7 bases of the junction left unmatched. Germline V gene lookup returns CDR1 MNHEY and CDR2 SMNVEV (reference sequence). This CDR3 spans 16 amino acids. The DNA of the CDR3 is TGTGCCAGCAGTTTGACAGGGTTTTATGGCAATCAGCCCCAGCATTTT. This sequence encodes CASSLTGFYGNQPQHF.

V is TRBV5-4 and J is TRBJ2-1, with D possibly TRBD2 on 6 matching bases. CDR3 length: 15 residues. V was trimmed by 2 bases and J by 7 bases, leaving 16 bases between them. Germline-derived CDR1 and CDR2 are SGHNT and YYREEE (reference sequence). CDR3 sequence: CASSFEGGTGNEQFF. DNA of the CDR3: TGTGCCAGCAGCTTTGAGGGAGGAACGGGAAATGAGCAGTTCTTC.

The V and J genes are TRBV30 and TRBJ2-1; D is possibly TRBD1 (6 bases). V lost 3 bases to trimming and J lost 6 bases, with 12 bases between them. The length of the CDR3 is 13 residues. CDR1 GTSNPN and CDR2 SVGIG come from the germline V gene (reference sequence). The CDR3 DNA is TGTGCCTGGAGCACAGGGCTATTCAATGAGCAGTTCTTC. As protein: CAWSTGLFNEQFF.

This chain uses TRBV7-3 with TRBJ2-5; TRBD2 aligns across 7 bases. The germline CDR1 and CDR2 sequences are SGHTA and FQGTGA. J gave up 5 bases and V 1 base, and 16 bases lay outside the gene matches. The length of the CDR3 is 18 residues. The CDR3 region has the DNA TGTGCCAGCAGCTTAAAGGGGCCCTTAGGGGAGGGCCGGGAGACCCAGTACTTC. Protein sequence: CASSLKGPLGEGRETQYF.

This rearrangement joins TRBV9 to TRBJ2-6, with 9 bases matching TRBD1. With V trimmed by 3 bases and J by 4 bases, 8 bases remained unmatched. The CDR3 covers 17 residues. Germline V lookup: CDR1 SGDLS, CDR2 YYNGEE. CDR3 amino acids: CASSAAGQGTGANVLTF. DNA of the CDR3: TGTGCCAGCAGCGCAGCGGGACAGGGTACCGGGGCCAACGTCCTGACTTTC. The whole variable domain, remainder taken from reference TRBV9 and TRBJ2-6, is DSGVTQTPKHLITATGQRVTLRCSPRSGDLSVYWYQQSLDQGLQFLIQYYNGEERAKGNILERFSAQQFPDLHSELNLSSLELGDSALYFCASSAAGQGTGANVLTFGAGSRLTVL.

This chain uses TRBV6-6 with TRBJ1-2; D is uncertain. CDR1 and CDR2 (germline): MNHNY, SVGAGI (reference sequence). With 0 bases removed from V and 8 bases from J, the gap between germline ends came to 10 bases. The CDR3 spans 13 residues. The CDR3 region is CASSYSFDGGYTF. The CDR3 DNA follows: TGTGCCAGCAGTTACTCGTTCGACGGCGGCTACACCTTC.

The CDR3 DNA is TGTGCCAGCAGTGAATATGGGGTGGGCGAAAAACTGTTTTTT. Protein product: CASSEYGVGEKLFF. This chain uses TRBV6-1 with TRBJ1-4; D not resolved. With 2 bases removed from V and 8 bases from J, the gap between germline ends came to 12 bases. Germline CDR1 MNHNS, CDR2 SASEGT. The CDR3 is made up of 14 amino acids.

V usage is TRBV5-4 and J usage is TRBJ1-3, with TRBD1 matching 7 bases. CDR3 length equals 13 residues. V was pared by 4 bases and J by 4 bases, with 2 bases of the junction left unmatched. Germline CDR1 is SGHNT and CDR2 is YYREEE (reference sequence). CDR3 residues: CASSKGAGNTIYF. CDR3 coding DNA: TGTGCCAGCAGCAAGGGGGCAGGAAACACCATATATTTT. The complete variable domain, with remaining parts taken from reference TRBV5-4 and TRBJ1-3, reads ETGVTQSPTHLIKTRGQQVTLRCSSQSGHNTVSWYQQALGQGPQFIFQYYREEENGRGNFPPRFSGLQFPNYSSELNVNALELDDSALYLCASSKGAGNTIYFGEGSWLTVV.

The chain employs TRBV18 and TRBJ2-2; 8 nucleotides align to TRBD1. The germline gives CDR1 KGHSH, CDR2 LQKENI. Unmatched junction bases numbered 7, after V lost 3 bases and J lost 7 bases. CDR3 length: 15 residues. This chain's CDR3 is CASSPGQEGSGELFF. Here the CDR3 DNA reads TGTGCCAGCTCACCGGGACAGGAAGGTAGCGGGGAGCTGTTTTTT.

V usage is TRBV7-2 and J usage is TRBJ1-1; D unresolved. The CDR3 is 15 amino acids. Trimming took off 0 bases at V and 3 bases at J, with 11 bases between the two ends. Germline lookup yields CDR1 SGHTA and CDR2 FQGNSA. The chain's CDR3 is CASSLAAGLHTEAFF. The CDR3 DNA follows: TGTGCCAGCAGCTTAGCCGCTGGACTTCACACTGAAGCTTTCTTT.

This chain uses TRBV6-5 with TRBJ1-1; a weak D match, TRBD1 (5 bases). From germline, CDR1 is MNHEY and CDR2 SVGAGI. Deletions cut 0 bases from V and 7 bases from J, with 9 bases between. The CDR3 sequence is 13 residues long. The CDR3: CASSYSEGVEAFF. The CDR3 nucleotides are TGTGCCAGCAGTTACTCGGAAGGGGTTGAAGCTTTCTTT.

The chain has TRBV5-1 and TRBJ1-1, with a tentative D call TRBD1 (5 bases). The CDR3 is made up of 13 amino acids. Germline V gives CDR1 SGHRS, CDR2 YFSETQ. V lost 0 bases to trimming and J lost 8 bases, with 11 bases between them. The CDR3 loop reads CASSLDWGREAFF. DNA for the CDR3: TGCGCCAGCAGCTTGGATTGGGGCAGGGAAGCTTTCTTT. Filled out from reference TRBV5-1 and TRBJ1-1, the complete variable domain reads KAGVTQTPRYLIKTRGQQVTLSCSPISGHRSVSWYQQTPGQGLQFLFEYFSETQRNKGNFPGRFSGRQFSNSRSEMNVSTLELGDSALYLCASSLDWGREAFFGQGTRLTVV.

This chain links TRBV5-6 with TRBJ2-5; the D gene is possibly TRBD2 (5 bases). The CDR3 spans 13 residues. Germline CDR1 SGHDT, CDR2 YYEEEE. V was cut by 4 bases and J by 4 bases, with 11 bases left in between. The CDR3 region has the DNA TGTGCCAGCAGCCCAAGCAGCGGAGAGACCCAGTACTTC. Its protein product is CASSPSSGETQYF.

This clone was seen a few times. CDR3 protein: CASRWRGGRDTQYF. The CDR3 region has the DNA TGTGCCAGCAGATGGCGGGGGGGCCGAGATACGCAGTATTTT. The chain links TRBV2 to TRBJ2-3; 9 bases are a match to TRBD2. The CDR3 runs 14 residues. Unmatched junction bases numbered 6, after V lost 6 bases and J lost 5 bases. Germline V gives CDR1 SNHLY, CDR2 FYNNEI. Full variable domain (rest looked up from reference TRBV2 and TRBJ2-3): EPEVTQTPSHQVTQMGQEVILRCVPISNHLYFYWYRQILGQKVEFLVSFYNNEISEKSEIFDDQFSVERPDGSNFTLKIRSTKLEDSAMYFCASRWRGGRDTQYFGPGTRLTVL.

V usage is TRBV5-1 and J usage is TRBJ2-7; 14 bases align to TRBD2. The CDR3 contains 16 residues. After removal of 4 bases from V and 4 bases from J, the junction contained 7 bases not matched to a gene. The germline V gene encodes CDR1 SGHRS and CDR2 YFSETQ. CDR3 loop: CASSPPGLAGAYEQYF. The CDR3 nucleotides read TGCGCCAGCAGCCCGCCGGGACTAGCGGGAGCTTACGAGCAGTACTTC.

J is TRBJ2-4 and V is TRBV13, with 9 bases identical to TRBD1. Germline CDR1 and CDR2: PRHDT and FYEKMQ (reference sequence). The CDR3 has 16 amino acids. V dropped 5 bases and J dropped 0; count of bases not matched to a gene: 5. CDR3 sequence reads: CASSHRQGVAKNIQYF. DNA of the CDR3: TGTGCCAGCAGCCACCGACAGGGGGTAGCCAAAAACATTCAGTACTTC.

In nucleotides, the CDR3 is TGTGCCAGCAGCTCCCTGCCGAACTATGGCTACACCTTC. This translates into CASSSLPNYGYTF. The rearrangement uses TRBV7-8 and TRBJ1-2; D gene uncertain. Germline CDR1 SGHVS, CDR2 FQNEAQ. The CDR3 runs to 13 residues. V was pared by 4 bases and J by 2 bases, with 8 bases between.

This clone was observed a few times. The chain combines TRBV5-4 with TRBJ2-3, with a weak D call TRBD1 (6 bases). Germline CDR1 reads SGHNT; CDR2 reads YYREEE (reference sequence). With 0 bases removed from V and 0 bases from J, the gap between germline ends came to 11 bases. The CDR3 totals 16 residues. CDR3 sequence: CASSLGGGYSTDTQYF. For the CDR3, the DNA is TGTGCCAGCAGCTTGGGAGGGGGATATAGCACAGATACGCAGTATTTT.

The rearrangement links TRBV28 to TRBJ2-7; 7 bases line up with TRBD2. V trimming: 3 bases; J trimming: 3 bases; junction bases outside the gene matches: 8. In germline, CDR1 is MDHEN, CDR2 SYDVKM. CDR3 length: 15 amino acids. CDR3 sequence: CASSFRGGSHYEQYF. CDR3 nucleotides: TGTGCCAGCAGTTTTAGGGGCGGGAGCCACTACGAGCAGTACTTC.

The rearrangement joins TRBV7-2 to TRBJ2-4; unclear D gene. V gave up 10 bases and J gave up 9 bases, with 22 bases separating them. The CDR3 extends over 14 amino acids. The germline gives CDR1 SGHTA, CDR2 FQGNSA. The CDR3 DNA reads as TGTGCCACCCGAGTGGACGGGTCGGTGGGCATTCAGTACTTC. Its protein is CATRVDGSVGIQYF. The full variable domain, completed using reference TRBV7-2 and TRBJ2-4, is GAGVSQSPSNKVTEKGKDVELRCDPISGHTALYWYRQSLGQGLEFLIYFQGNSAPDKSGLPSDRFSAERTGGSVSTLTIQRTQQEDSAVYLCATRVDGSVGIQYFGAGTRLSVL.

As for this clone: One junction end disagrees with the germline gene, perhaps due to a read error. Other DNA sequences in the same sample also yield this CDR3. In nucleotides, the CDR3 is TGCGCCAGCAGATCGAGGACAGGGGGCGAAGATACGCAGTATTTT. This codes for CASRSRTGGEDTQYF. The chain is built from TRBV2 and TRBJ2-3; 11 nucleotides line up with TRBD1. Germline lookup yields CDR1 SNHLY and CDR2 FYNNEI. The CDR3 runs 15 residues.

The chain recombines TRBV27 with TRBJ2-4, with 7 bases lining up with TRBD1. The CDR3 is made up of 13 amino acids. Losses at the gene ends were 6 bases for V and 6 bases for J; bases not matched to a gene: 5. Germline CDR1 is MNHEY and CDR2 is SMNVEV (reference sequence). The CDR3 region is CASSHRGTNIQYF. In DNA form, the CDR3 reads TGTGCCAGCAGCCACAGGGGAACAAACATTCAGTACTTC.

This chain uses TRBV7-2 with TRBJ2-1; D gene ambiguous. Germline loops: CDR1 SGHTA, CDR2 FQGNSA. The V gene lost 5 bases and the J gene lost 2 bases, with 7 bases spanning the gap. This CDR3 is built from 13 residues. CDR3 DNA: TGTGCCAGCAGCACCTCTCCCTACAATGAGCAGTTCTTC. Translating it yields CASSTSPYNEQFF. Supplemented by reference TRBV7-2 and TRBJ2-1, the full variable domain reads GAGVSQSPSNKVTEKGKDVELRCDPISGHTALYWYRQSLGQGLEFLIYFQGNSAPDKSGLPSDRFSAERTGGSVSTLTIQRTQQEDSAVYLCASSTSPYNEQFFGPGTRLTVL.

The chain has TRBV2 and TRBJ1-1, with D maybe TRBD1 (6 bases). The germline gives CDR1 SNHLY, CDR2 FYNNEI. The germline V and J ends were trimmed by 8 bases and 4 bases, with 14 bases remaining between them. The CDR3 covers 13 residues. This CDR3 is CASEGGVATEAFF. The CDR3 DNA is TGTGCCAGCGAAGGGGGAGTCGCCACTGAAGCTTTCTTT.